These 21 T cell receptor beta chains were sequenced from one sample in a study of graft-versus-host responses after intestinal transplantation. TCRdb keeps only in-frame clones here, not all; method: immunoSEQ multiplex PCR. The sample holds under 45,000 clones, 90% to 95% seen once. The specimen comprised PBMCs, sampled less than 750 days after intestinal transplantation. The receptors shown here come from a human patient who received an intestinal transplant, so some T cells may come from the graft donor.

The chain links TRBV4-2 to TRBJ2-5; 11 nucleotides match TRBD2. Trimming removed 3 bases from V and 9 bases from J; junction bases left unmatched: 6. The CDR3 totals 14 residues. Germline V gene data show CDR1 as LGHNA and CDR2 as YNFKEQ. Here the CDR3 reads CASSHSSGGLAQYF. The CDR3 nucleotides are TGTGCCAGCAGCCATTCTAGCGGGGGGTTGGCCCAGTACTTC.

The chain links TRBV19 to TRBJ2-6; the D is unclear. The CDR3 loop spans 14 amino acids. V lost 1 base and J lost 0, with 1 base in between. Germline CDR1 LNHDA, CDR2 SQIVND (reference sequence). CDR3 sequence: CASSIASGANVLTF. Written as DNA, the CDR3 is TGTGCCAGTAGTATAGCCTCTGGGGCCAACGTCCTGACTTTC.

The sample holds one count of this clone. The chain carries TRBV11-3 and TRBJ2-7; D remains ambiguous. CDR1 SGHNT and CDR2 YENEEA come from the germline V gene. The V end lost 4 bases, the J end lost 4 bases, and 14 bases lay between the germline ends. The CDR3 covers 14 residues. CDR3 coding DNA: TGTGCCAGCAGCTCATACATACGTCTTTACGAGCAGTACTTC. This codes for CASSSYIRLYEQYF.

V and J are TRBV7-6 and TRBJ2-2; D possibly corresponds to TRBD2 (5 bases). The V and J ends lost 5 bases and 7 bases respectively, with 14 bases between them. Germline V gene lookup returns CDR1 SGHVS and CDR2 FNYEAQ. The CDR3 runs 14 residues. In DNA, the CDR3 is TGTGCCAGCAGCGCCACTCGGGGTGACGGGGAGCTGTTTTTT. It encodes CASSATRGDGELFF.

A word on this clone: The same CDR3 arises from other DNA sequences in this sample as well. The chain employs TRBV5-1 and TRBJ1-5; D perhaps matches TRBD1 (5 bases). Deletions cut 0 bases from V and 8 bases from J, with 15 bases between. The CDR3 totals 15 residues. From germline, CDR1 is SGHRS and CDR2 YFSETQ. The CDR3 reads CASSLGTGDTKPQHF. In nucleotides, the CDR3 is TGCGCCAGCAGCTTGGGAACAGGCGACACCAAGCCCCAGCATTTT.

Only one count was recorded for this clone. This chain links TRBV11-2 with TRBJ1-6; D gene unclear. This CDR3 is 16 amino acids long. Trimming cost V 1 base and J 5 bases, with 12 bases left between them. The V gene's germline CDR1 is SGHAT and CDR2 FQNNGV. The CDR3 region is CASSLVGRLNNSPLHF. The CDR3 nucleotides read TGTGCCAGCAGCTTAGTCGGCAGGCTGAATAATTCACCCCTCCACTTT.

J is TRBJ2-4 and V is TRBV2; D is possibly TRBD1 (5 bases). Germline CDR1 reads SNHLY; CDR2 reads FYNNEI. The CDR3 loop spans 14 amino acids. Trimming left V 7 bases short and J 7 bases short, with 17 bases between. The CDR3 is CASTPGTGLNIQYF. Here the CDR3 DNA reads TGTGCCAGCACCCCTGGTACAGGTTTGAACATTCAGTACTTC.

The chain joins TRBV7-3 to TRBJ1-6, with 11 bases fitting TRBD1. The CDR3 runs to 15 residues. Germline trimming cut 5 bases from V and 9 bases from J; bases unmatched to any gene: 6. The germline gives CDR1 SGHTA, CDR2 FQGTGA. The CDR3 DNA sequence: TGTGCCAGCAGCGTCGGACAGGGGGCACGTTCACCCCTCCACTTT. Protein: CASSVGQGARSPLHF.

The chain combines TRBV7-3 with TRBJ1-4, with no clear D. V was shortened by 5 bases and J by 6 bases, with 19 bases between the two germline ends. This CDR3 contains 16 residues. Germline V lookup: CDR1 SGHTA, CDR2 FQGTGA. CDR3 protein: CASSPRLIFNYEKLFF. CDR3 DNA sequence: TGTGCCAGCAGCCCCCGGCTAATATTCAACTATGAAAAACTGTTTTTT.

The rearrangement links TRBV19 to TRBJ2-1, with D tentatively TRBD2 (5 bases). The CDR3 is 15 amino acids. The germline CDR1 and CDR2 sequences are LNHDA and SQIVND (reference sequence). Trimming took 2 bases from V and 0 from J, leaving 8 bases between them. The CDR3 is CASSISGDSYNEQFF. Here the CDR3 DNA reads TGTGCCAGTAGTATATCCGGGGACTCCTACAATGAGCAGTTCTTC.

DNA of the CDR3: TGTGCCAGCAGCCTAGGCAGGGTAAGCAATCAGCCCCAGCATTTT. Its protein product is CASSLGRVSNQPQHF. This chain uses TRBV5-4 with TRBJ1-5; TRBD1 is a possible D gene (5 bases). V was pared by 4 bases and J by 1 base, with 12 bases between. The CDR3 is 15 residues long. Germline CDR1 SGHNT, CDR2 YYREEE (reference sequence).

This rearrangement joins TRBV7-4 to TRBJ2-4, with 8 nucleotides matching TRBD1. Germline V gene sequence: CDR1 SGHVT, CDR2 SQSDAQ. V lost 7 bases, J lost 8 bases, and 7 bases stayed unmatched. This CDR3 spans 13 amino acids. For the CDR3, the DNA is TGTGCCAGCAACAACGGACAGGGAGACATTCAGTACTTC. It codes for CASNNGQGDIQYF.

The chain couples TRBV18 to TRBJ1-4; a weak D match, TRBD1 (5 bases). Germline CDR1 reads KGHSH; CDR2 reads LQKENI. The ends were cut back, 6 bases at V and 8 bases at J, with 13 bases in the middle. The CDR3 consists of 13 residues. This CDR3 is CASSAGIREKLFF. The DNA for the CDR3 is TGTGCCAGCTCGGCAGGGATTAGGGAAAAACTGTTTTTT.

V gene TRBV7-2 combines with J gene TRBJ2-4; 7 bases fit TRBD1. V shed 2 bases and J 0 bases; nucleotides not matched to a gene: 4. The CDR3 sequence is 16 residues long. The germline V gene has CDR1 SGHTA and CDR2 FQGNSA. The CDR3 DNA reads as TGTGCCAGCAGCTTATACAGGGGCCTAGCCAAAAACATTCAGTACTTC. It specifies CASSLYRGLAKNIQYF.

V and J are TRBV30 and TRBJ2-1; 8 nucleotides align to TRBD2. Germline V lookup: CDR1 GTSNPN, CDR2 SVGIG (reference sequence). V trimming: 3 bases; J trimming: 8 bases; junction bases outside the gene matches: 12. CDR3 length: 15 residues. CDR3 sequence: CAWRHIAGHRDEQFF. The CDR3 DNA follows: TGTGCCTGGAGACATATAGCGGGACACCGGGATGAGCAGTTCTTC. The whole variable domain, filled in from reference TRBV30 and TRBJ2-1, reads SQTIHQWPATLVQPVGSPLSLECTVEGTSNPNLYWYRQAAGRGLQLLFYSVGIGQISSEVPQNLSASRPQDRQFILSSKKLLLSDSGFYLCAWRHIAGHRDEQFFGPGTRLTVL.

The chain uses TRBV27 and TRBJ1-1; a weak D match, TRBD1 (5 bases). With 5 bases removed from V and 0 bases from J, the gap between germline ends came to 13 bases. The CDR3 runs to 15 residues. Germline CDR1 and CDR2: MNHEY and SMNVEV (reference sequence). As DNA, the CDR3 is TGTGCCAGCAGTCCCTTAGGGGACCTGAACACTGAAGCTTTCTTT. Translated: CASSPLGDLNTEAFF.

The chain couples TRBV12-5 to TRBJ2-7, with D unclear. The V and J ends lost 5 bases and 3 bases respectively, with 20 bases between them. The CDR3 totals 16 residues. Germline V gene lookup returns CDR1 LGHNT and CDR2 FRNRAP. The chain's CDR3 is CASGLTDRTLSYEQYF. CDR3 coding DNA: TGTGCTAGTGGTCTTACTGACCGGACCCTCAGCTACGAGCAGTACTTC.

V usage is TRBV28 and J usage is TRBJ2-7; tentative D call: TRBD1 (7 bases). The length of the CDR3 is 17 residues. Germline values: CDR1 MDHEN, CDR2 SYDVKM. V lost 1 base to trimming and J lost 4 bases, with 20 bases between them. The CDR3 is CASSLSPTGKGGYEQYF. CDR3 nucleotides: TGTGCCAGCAGTTTATCCCCGACAGGGAAAGGGGGGTACGAGCAGTACTTC. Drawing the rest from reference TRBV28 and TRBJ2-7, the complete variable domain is DVKVTQSSRYLVKRTGEKVFLECVQDMDHENMFWYRQDPGLGLRLIYFSYDVKMKEKGDIPEGYSVSREKKERFSLILESASTNQTSMYLCASSLSPTGKGGYEQYFGPGTRLTVT.

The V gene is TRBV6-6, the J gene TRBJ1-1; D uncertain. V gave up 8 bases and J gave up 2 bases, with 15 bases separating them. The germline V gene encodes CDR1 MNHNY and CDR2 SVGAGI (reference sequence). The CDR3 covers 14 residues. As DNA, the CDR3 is TGTGCCAGCCTGACCATTAGGGTTAACACTGAAGCTTTCTTT. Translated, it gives CASLTIRVNTEAFF.

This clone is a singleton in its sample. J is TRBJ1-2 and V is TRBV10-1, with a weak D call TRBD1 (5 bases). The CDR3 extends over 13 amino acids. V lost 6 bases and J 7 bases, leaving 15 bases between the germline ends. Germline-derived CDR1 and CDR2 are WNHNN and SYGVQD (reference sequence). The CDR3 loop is CASSRVPDSGYTF. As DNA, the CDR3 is TGCGCCAGCAGCCGAGTGCCCGACAGTGGCTACACCTTC.

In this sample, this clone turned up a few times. The CDR3 sequence: CASSHPNRVGYNSPLHF. For the CDR3, the DNA is TGCGCCAGCAGTCATCCCAACAGGGTGGGCTATAATTCACCCCTCCACTTT. The V gene is TRBV10-1, the J gene TRBJ1-6, with D perhaps matching TRBD1 (6 bases). This CDR3 is 17 amino acids long. Trimming left V 5 bases short and J 3 bases short, with 17 bases between. Germline CDR1 WNHNN, CDR2 SYGVQD (reference sequence).